This TCR beta chain was recorded in a study of T-cell memory formation after mild COVID-19. Study summary: TCR clusters largely stayed donor specific.

Germline V lookup: CDR1 MGHRA, CDR2 YSYEKL. This CDR3 spans 16 amino acids. Trimming took 3 bases from V and 6 from J; bases not matched to a gene: 10. TCRdb re-analysed the 5' RACE reads in MiXCR, keeping a single row per CDR3 protein. Of under 350,000 distinct CDR3 sequences listed, 15% to 20% are singletons. Sequencing was performed on PBMCs or a T cell subset sorted from them (not recorded which). The receptor was derived from a man younger than 35 who had mild COVID-19 (a few samples of this study predate the infection). Cell type and time point are not known. The gene calls are TRBV4-1 and TRBJ1-4, with TRBD1 matching 7 bases. The CDR3 spells CASSQSRDSSDEKLFF. CDR3 DNA sequence: TGCGCCAGCAGCCAGTCCCGGGACAGCTCTGATGAAAAACTGTTTTTT.